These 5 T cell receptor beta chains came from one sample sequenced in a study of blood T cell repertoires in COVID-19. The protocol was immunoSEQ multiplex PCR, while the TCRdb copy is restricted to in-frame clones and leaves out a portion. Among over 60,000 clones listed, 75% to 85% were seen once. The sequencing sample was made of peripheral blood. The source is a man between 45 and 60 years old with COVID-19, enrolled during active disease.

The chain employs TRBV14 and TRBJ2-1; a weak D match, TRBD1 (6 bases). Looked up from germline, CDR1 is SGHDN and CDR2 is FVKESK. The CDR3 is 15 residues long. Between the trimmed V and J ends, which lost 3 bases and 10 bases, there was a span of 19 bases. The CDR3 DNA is TGTGCCAGCAGCCATATGACAGGATTACAATTGGAGCAGTTCTTC. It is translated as CASSHMTGLQLEQFF.

In DNA, the CDR3 is TGCGCCAGCAGACCCCTGTGGGACTGGAGTCACGAGCAGTACTTC. Its translation: CASRPLWDWSHEQYF. This rearrangement joins TRBV5-1 to TRBJ2-7; tentatively, D is TRBD2 (6 bases). Trimming left V 5 bases short and J 5 bases short, with 20 bases between. Germline V CDR1 and CDR2: SGHRS, YFSETQ. The CDR3 spans 15 residues.

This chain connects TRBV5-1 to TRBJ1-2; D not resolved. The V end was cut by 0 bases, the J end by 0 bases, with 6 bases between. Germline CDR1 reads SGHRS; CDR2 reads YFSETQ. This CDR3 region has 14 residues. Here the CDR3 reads CASSLGVANYGYTF. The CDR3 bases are TGCGCCAGCAGCTTGGGTGTAGCTAACTATGGCTACACCTTC.

CDR3 in DNA: TGTGCCAGCAGTGACCTTACAGGGTCTCAAAATTCACCCCTCCACTTT. Protein sequence: CASSDLTGSQNSPLHF. The chain joins TRBV6-1 to TRBJ1-6, with D possibly matching TRBD1 (6 bases). V was pared by 3 bases and J by 7 bases, with 16 bases between. The CDR3 spans 16 residues. Germline values: CDR1 MNHNS, CDR2 SASEGT.

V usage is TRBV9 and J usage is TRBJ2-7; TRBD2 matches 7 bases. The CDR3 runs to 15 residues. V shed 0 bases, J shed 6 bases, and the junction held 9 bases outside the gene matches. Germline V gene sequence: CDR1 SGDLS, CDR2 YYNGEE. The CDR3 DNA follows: TGTGCCAGCAGCGTAGGATCTGGTGGCGGGAGCGAGCAGTACTTC. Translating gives CASSVGSGGGSEQYF.